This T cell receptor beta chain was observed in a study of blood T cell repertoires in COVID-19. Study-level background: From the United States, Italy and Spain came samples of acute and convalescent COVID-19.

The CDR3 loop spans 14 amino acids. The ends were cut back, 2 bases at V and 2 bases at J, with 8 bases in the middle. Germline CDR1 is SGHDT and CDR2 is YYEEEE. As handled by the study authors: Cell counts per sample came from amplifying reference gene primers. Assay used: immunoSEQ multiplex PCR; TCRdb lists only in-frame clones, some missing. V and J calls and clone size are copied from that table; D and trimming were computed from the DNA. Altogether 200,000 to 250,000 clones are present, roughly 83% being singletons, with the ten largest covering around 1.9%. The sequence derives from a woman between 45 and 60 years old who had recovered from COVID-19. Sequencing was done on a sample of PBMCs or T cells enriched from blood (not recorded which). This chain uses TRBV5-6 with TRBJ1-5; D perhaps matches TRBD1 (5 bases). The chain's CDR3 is CASSLAGGNQPQHF. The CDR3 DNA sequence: TGTGCCAGCAGCTTAGCGGGGGGCAATCAGCCCCAGCATTTT.